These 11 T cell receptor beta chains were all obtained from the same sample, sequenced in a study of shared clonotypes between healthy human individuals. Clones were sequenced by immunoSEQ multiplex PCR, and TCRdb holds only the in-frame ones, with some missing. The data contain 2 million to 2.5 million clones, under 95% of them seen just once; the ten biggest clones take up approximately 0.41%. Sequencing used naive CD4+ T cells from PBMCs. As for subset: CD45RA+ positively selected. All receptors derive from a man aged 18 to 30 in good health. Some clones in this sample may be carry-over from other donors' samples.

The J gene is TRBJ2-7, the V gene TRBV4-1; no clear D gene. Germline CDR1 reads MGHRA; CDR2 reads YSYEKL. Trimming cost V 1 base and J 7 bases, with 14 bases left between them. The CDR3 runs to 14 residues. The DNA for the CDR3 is TGCGCCAGCAGCCAAGTCTTACGAGACAAAGAGCAGTACTTC. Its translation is CASSQVLRDKEQYF.

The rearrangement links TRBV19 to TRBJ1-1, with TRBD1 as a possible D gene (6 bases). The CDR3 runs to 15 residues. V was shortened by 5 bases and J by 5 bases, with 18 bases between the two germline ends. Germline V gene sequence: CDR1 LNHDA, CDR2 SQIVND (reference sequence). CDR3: CASSAPGAGETEAFF. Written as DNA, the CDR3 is TGTGCCAGTAGTGCCCCAGGGGCGGGAGAAACTGAAGCTTTCTTT.

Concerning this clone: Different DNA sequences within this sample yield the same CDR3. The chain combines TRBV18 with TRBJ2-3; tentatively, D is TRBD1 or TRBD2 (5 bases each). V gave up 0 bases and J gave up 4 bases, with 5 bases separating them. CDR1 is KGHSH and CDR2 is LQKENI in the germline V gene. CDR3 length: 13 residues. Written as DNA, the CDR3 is TGTGCCAGCTCACCACCGGGGGCAGATACGCAGTATTTT. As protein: CASSPPGADTQYF.

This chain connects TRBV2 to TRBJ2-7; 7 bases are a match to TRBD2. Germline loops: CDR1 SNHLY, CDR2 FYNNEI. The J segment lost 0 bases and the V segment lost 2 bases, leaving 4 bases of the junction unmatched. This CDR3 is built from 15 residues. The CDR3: CASSEWGRGSYEQYF. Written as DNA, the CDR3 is TGTGCCAGCAGTGAATGGGGGAGGGGCTCCTACGAGCAGTACTTC.

The CDR3 sequence is CASSLVVGEGYGYTF. In DNA, the CDR3 is TGCGCCAGCAGCTTGGTAGTCGGAGAGGGCTATGGCTACACCTTC. The genes are TRBV5-1 and TRBJ1-2; D uncertain. CDR1 and CDR2 (germline): SGHRS, YFSETQ. Between the trimmed V and J ends, which lost 0 bases and 4 bases, there was a span of 13 bases. The CDR3 extends over 15 amino acids.

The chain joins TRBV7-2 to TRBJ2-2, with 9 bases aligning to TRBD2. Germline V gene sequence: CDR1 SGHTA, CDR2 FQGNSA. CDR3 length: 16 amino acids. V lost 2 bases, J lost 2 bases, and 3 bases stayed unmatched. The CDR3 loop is CASSLFSGGNTGELFF. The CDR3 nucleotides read TGTGCCAGCAGCTTATTTAGCGGGGGTAACACCGGGGAGCTGTTTTTT.

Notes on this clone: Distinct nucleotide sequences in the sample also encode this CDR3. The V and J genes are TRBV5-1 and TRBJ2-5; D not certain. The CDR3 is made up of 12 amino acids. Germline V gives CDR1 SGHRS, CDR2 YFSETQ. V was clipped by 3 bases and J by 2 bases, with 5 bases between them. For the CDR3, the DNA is TGCGCCAGCAGCTCGCAACAAGAGACCCAGTACTTC. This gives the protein CASSSQQETQYF.

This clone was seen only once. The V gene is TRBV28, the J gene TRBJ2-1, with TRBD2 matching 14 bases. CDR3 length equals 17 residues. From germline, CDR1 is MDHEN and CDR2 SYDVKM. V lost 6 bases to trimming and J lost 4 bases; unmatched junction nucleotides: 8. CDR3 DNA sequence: TGTGCCAGCAGCGGGACTAGCGGGAGTTTCCCTTACAATGAGCAGTTCTTC. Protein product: CASSGTSGSFPYNEQFF. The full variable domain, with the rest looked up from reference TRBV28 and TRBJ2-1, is DVKVTQSSRYLVKRTGEKVFLECVQDMDHENMFWYRQDPGLGLRLIYFSYDVKMKEKGDIPEGYSVSREKKERFSLILESASTNQTSMYLCASSGTSGSFPYNEQFFGPGTRLTVL.

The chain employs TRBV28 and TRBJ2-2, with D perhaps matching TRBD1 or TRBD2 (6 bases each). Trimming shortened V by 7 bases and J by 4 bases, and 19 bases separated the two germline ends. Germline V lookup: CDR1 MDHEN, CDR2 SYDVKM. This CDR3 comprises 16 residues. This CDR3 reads CASKLYRGRGTGELFF. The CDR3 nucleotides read TGTGCCAGCAAGTTGTATCGGGGGCGAGGCACCGGGGAGCTGTTTTTT.

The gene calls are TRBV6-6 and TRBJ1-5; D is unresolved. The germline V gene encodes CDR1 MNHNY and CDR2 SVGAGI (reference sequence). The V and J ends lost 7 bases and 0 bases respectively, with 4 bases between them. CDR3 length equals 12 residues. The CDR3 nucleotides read TGTGCCAGCAAATTTAGCAATCAGCCCCAGCATTTT. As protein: CASKFSNQPQHF.

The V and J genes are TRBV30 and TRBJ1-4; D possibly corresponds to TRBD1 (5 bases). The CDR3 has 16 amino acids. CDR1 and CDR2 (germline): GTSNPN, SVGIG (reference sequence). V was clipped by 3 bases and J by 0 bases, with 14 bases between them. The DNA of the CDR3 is TGTGCCTGGAGGAAGGGGCTATCCGCAACTAATGAAAAACTGTTTTTT. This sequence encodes CAWRKGLSATNEKLFF.